This T cell receptor (beta chain) was identified during a study of regulatory T cells in long-lasting Graves disease listed by TCRdb under 2021. Looking at the study overall: Patients with newly diagnosed Graves' disease had been on antithyroid drugs for under 3 months. The study took place in China and was registered as a clinical trial. This study used TCR sequencing and RNA sequencing of peripheral blood to compare persistent Graves' disease patients against newly diagnosed Graves' disease patients. A total of around 33 samples underwent TCR sequencing, from roughly 13 patients with persistent Graves' disease and around 20 patients with newly diagnosed Graves' disease. Points the paper makes about the study in general: Persistent disease showed preferential use of TRBV28, TRBJ1-2 and TRBJ2-5, whereas newly diagnosed disease favored TRBV20-1 and TRBJ2-1. Persistent Graves' disease patients showed lower TCR Shannon entropy and fewer highly expanded clones than newly diagnosed patients, suggesting clonal expansion. The authors acknowledged the small sample size as a limitation that may reduce accuracy. Only the TCR beta chain was sequenced and analyzed. More public clonotypes were shared among persistent patients (roughly 2,700) than among newly diagnosed patients (966). Peripheral blood alone was examined, since thyroid tissue, which constituted the primary lesion, could not be accessed.

The V and J ends are trimmed by 5 bases and 16 bases, leaving 24 bases between them. The CDR3 holds 14 amino acids from the cysteine to the phenylalanine. Only the CDR3 region is kept as DNA, spanning 42 bases read in frame from base 1. The CDR1 and CDR2 encoded by the germline V gene are MNHEY and SVGEGT. About this clonotype: Its antigen target is currently unknown. Base quality data are lacking; no much larger clone is found one base away.

Reading the label with the study, this specimen's time point is: newly diagnosed GD, antithyroid drugs for less than 3 months. For both TCR sequencing and RNA sequencing, RNA was extracted from PBMCs in TRIzol. The diagnosis of Graves' disease was made according to American Thyroid Association guidelines. Patients were recruited from an endocrinology department in Xi'an, China. Each patient gave roughly 10 milliliters of peripheral blood, collected in an EDTA anticoagulant tube. Ficoll Paque Plus density gradient separation was used to isolate PBMCs, and no further T cell sorting was performed. An Agilent 2100 Bioanalyzer and agarose gel were used to assess RNA quality, and a NanoDrop 2000 was used to measure RNA concentration. Libraries were built with multiplex PCR. Sequencing relied on an Illumina HiSeq 4000. CDR3 regions were amplified by Arm-PCR with iRepertoire HTBI primers to construct TCR beta libraries. Before sequencing, the PCR products went through gel purification. The authors' analysis ran thus. Gene usage analysis of CDR3 amino acid clonotypes used the approximately 62 TRBV and fewer than 15 TRBJ segments found across samples. Filtered high-quality paired reads were merged into contigs using COPE and FqMerger. BLAST was used to align contigs to IMGT TRBV, TRBD and TRBJ reference genes, with CDR3 defined following IMGT. Highly expanded clones were defined as clonotypes with a frequency above 0.1%. Repertoire diversity was measured by Shannon entropy, and V-J evenness by the Gini coefficient. A clonotype was considered public if more than one individual shared it. TCRdb redid the processing of the public reads, applying fastp at Q25 and MiXCR, and retained in-frame beta chains. Rows with one shared CDR3 protein collapse into an entry with the most common genes and DNA. What appears here as the V and J calls and clone size reflects TCRdb's work, not the paper's. The sample includes under 450,000 distinct CDR3 sequences, with approximately 12% observed a single time. Approximately 19% of the sample lies in the top ten.

These data were likewise used in another study, on T cells in Graves' hyperthyroidism and ophthalmopathy. The second investigation adds: Graves' hyperthyroidism was defined as stable when no progression to ophthalmopathy occurred over 18 months of follow-up. Hyperthyroidism patients were aged 18 to 65 years and newly diagnosed, with disease duration of less than 2 months. Patients with uncontrolled infections, other autoimmune diseases, pregnancy or lactation were excluded. Diagnoses relied on clinical symptoms, serum thyroxine and TRAb, thyroid ultrasound and orbital computed tomography. The first round of RT-PCR for the TCR CDR3 was performed with the HTBI primer set and the Qiagen OneStep RT-PCR kit. Most expanded thyroid clonotypes (frequency above 0.001) were also found in blood, which suggests that blood repertoires may mirror thyroid immune responses. A 13 V-J signature model separated ophthalmopathy from stable hyperthyroidism, with 87.88% sensitivity and 81% to 82% specificity in cross-validation and 80%/75% in testing. In validation, the model predicted progression to ophthalmopathy a median of 6.5 months before onset, with about 64% sensitivity and more than 72% specificity. TCR V-J signatures able to tell the groups apart were searched for in a discovery cohort of approximately 95 patients, of whom more than 40 had Graves' ophthalmopathy and around 58 had stable Graves' hyperthyroidism. Prospective prediction of ophthalmopathy was tested in an independent validation cohort of 18 hyperthyroidism patients and some 17 patients who later progressed to ophthalmopathy. The 75 to 100 discovery patients were randomly divided into training and test sets at a 7:3 ratio. In several Graves' hyperthyroidism patients, the study also compared T-cell repertoires from thyroid tissue with T-cell repertoires from blood. After blood sampling, hyperthyroidism patients were treated with methimazole at a starting dose of 30 mg daily, and ophthalmopathy patients were treated with high-dose intravenous methylprednisolone. Libraries were constructed in a second round of multiplex PCR, after which size selection and purification were performed. The libraries were sequenced on an Illumina HiSeq2000 using paired-end 100 bp reads. Raw data were processed with SOAPnuke, discarding reads with adapters, uncalled bases, mean Phred below 15, or no exact constant-primer or identifier match. COPE v1.2.5 was used to merge high-quality paired reads, and clonotypes were defined as unique nucleotide sequences. Clonotypes were aligned to IMGT TRBV, TRBD and TRBJ reference segments using MiTCR v1.1. The analysis included only V-J combinations with a frequency above 0.0001, which together covered roughly 99% of the repertoires. A TCS score was defined as the ratio between F50 (clonal expansion) and ExV (chaos), using BLOSUM62-based TCRdist between CDR3 peptides within each V-J. Welch's t-statistics and random forest reduced roughly 540 V-J features to 10 to 15, which were used in a naive Bayes classifier (R e1071). Sample size was not statistically predetermined, and investigators were not blinded to group allocation. The paper describes TCR Vbeta CDR3 sequencing of some 130 peripheral blood samples, made up of approximately 40 ophthalmopathy patients, 70 to 75 hyperthyroidism patients and about 17 progressor patients.

This receptor was obtained from a young woman with Graves disease. Donor details come from another sample of the same person, matched by shared clones. The chain is assembled from TRBV6-2 or TRBV6-3 and TRBJ2-1, with the D call perhaps TRBD1 or TRBD2, as 5 bases match in each case. The sequences come from peripheral blood mononuclear cells (PBMCs), collected at new diagnosis, from a patient treated with antithyroid drugs. The sequenced DNA: TGTGCCAGCAGTCTCACCTCCCCCTCCGGGACCTCTTTCTTC. It codes for CASSLTSPSGTSFF.